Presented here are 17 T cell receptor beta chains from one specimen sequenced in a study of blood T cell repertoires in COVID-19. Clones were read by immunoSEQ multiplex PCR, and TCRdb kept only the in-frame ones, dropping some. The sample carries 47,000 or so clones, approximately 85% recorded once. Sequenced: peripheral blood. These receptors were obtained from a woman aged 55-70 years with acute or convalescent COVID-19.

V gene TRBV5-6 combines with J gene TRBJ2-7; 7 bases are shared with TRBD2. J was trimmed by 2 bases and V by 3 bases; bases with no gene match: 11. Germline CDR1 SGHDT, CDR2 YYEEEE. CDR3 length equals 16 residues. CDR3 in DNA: TGTGCCAGCAGCTGGGTTAGCGGGCTATCCGCCTACGAGCAGTACTTC. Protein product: CASSWVSGLSAYEQYF.

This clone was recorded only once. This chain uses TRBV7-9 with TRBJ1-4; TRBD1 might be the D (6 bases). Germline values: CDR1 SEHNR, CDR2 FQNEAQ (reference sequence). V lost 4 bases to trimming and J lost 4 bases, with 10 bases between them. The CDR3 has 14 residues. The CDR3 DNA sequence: TGTGCCAGCAGCTCGGACAGTCTTAATGAAAAACTGTTTTTT. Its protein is CASSSDSLNEKLFF.

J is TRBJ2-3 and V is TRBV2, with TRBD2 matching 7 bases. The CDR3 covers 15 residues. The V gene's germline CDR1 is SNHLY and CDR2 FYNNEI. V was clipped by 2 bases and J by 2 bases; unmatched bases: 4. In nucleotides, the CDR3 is TGTGCCAGCAGTGAAAGCGGGGTAACCACAGATACGCAGTATTTT. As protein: CASSESGVTTDTQYF.

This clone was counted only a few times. CDR3 DNA sequence: TGTGCCAGCTCACCAGAGCTACGGGGGGCGCGAACTGAAGCTTTCTTT. The encoded protein is CASSPELRGARTEAFF. The chain uses TRBV18 and TRBJ1-1; perhaps TRBD1 as D (6 bases). V was cut by 2 bases and J by 5 bases, with 18 bases left in between. This CDR3 comprises 16 residues. Germline CDR1 reads KGHSH; CDR2 reads LQKENI.

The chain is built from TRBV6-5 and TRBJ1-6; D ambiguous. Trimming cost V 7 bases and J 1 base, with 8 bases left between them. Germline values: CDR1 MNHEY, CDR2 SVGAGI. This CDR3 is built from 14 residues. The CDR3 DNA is TGTGCCAGCACCCCGGGGTCCTATAATTCACCCCTCCACTTT. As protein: CASTPGSYNSPLHF.

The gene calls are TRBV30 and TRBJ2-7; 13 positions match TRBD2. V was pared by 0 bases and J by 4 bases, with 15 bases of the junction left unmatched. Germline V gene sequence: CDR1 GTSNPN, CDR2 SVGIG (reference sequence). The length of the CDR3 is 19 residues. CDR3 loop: CAWSVPSEGLAGYRYEQYF. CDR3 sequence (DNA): TGTGCCTGGAGTGTACCCAGCGAGGGACTAGCGGGATATCGGTACGAGCAGTACTTC.

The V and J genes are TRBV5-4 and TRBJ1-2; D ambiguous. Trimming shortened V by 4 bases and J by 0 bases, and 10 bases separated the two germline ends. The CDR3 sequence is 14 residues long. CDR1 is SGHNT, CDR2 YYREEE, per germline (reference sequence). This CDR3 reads CASSPTEANYGYTF. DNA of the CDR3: TGTGCCAGCAGCCCGACCGAGGCTAACTATGGCTACACCTTC.

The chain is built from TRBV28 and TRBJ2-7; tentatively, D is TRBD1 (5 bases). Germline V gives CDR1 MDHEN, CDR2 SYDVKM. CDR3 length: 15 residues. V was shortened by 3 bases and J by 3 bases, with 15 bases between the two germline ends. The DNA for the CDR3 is TGTGCCAGCAGTTTTACAGGTCCAAAAGGCTACGAGCAGTACTTC. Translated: CASSFTGPKGYEQYF.

The CDR3 DNA sequence: TGTGCCAGCAGCCAAGGTGCACACCAGCCCCAGCATTTT. Its protein product is CASSQGAHQPQHF. The chain carries TRBV3-1 (or the pseudogene TRBV3-2) and TRBJ1-5; D gene ambiguous. There are 13 residues in the CDR3. V lost 1 base and J 7 bases, leaving 8 bases between the germline ends. Germline V gives CDR1 LGHDT, CDR2 YNNKEL (reference sequence).

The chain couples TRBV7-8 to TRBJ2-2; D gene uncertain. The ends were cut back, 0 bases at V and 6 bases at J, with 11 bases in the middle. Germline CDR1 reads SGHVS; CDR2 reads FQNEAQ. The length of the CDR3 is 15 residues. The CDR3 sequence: CASSLAHERAGELFF. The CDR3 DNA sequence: TGTGCCAGCAGCTTAGCACACGAACGGGCCGGGGAGCTGTTTTTT.

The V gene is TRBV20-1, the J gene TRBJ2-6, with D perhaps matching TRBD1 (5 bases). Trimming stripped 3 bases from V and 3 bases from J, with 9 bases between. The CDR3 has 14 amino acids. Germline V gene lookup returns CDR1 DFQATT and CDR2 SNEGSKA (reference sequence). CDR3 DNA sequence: TGCAGTGCTAGTTTCAGGGATGGGGCCAACGTCCTGACTTTC. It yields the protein CSASFRDGANVLTF.

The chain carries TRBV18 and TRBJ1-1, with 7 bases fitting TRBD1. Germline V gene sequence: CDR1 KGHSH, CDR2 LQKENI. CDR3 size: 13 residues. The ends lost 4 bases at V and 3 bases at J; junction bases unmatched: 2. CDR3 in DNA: TGTGCCAGCTCACAGGGGGCGGACACTGAAGCTTTCTTT. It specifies CASSQGADTEAFF. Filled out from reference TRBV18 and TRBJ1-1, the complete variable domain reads NAGVMQNPRHLVRRRGQEARLRCSPMKGHSHVYWYRQLPEEGLKFMVYLQKENIIDESGMPKERFSAEFPKEGPSILRIQQVVRGDSAAYFCASSQGADTEAFFGQGTRLTVV.

DNA of the CDR3: TGTGCCACCAGTGACGCGACGACAGGGCTTAGCACAGATACGCAGTATTTT. Its protein product is CATSDATTGLSTDTQYF. V and J are TRBV24-1 and TRBJ2-3; the match to TRBD1 covers 7 bases. In germline, CDR1 is KGHDR, CDR2 SFDVKD. The CDR3 length is 17 residues. V shed 4 bases, J shed 0 bases, and the junction held 9 bases outside the gene matches.

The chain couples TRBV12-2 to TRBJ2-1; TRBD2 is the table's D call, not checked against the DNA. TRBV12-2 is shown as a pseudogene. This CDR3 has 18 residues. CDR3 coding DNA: TGTGCAAGTCGCTTAGGACGCAAGGCAAGCGGGAGGTTCAATGAGCAGTTCTTC. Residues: CASRLGRKASGRFNEQFF.

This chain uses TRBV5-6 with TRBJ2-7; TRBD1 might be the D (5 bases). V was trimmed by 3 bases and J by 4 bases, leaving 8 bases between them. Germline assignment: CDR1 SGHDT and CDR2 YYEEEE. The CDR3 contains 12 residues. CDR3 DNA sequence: TGTGCCAGCAGCTCGGACATTTACGAGCAGTACTTC. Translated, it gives CASSSDIYEQYF.

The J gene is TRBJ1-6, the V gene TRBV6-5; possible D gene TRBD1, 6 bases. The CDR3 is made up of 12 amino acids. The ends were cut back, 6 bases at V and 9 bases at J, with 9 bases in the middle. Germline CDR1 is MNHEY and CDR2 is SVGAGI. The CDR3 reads CASRQGSSPLHF. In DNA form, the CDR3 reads TGTGCCAGCAGACAGGGAAGTTCACCCCTCCACTTT.

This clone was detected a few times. CDR3 in amino acids: CASSPLIGTSGLSTDTQYF. Here the CDR3 DNA reads TGTGCCAGCAGTCCATTAATCGGGACTAGCGGACTAAGCACAGATACGCAGTATTTT. V and J are TRBV28 and TRBJ2-3, with TRBD2 matching 11 bases. The CDR3 totals 19 residues. Trimming took 5 bases from V and 0 from J; bases not matched to a gene: 13. Germline V gives CDR1 MDHEN, CDR2 SYDVKM.